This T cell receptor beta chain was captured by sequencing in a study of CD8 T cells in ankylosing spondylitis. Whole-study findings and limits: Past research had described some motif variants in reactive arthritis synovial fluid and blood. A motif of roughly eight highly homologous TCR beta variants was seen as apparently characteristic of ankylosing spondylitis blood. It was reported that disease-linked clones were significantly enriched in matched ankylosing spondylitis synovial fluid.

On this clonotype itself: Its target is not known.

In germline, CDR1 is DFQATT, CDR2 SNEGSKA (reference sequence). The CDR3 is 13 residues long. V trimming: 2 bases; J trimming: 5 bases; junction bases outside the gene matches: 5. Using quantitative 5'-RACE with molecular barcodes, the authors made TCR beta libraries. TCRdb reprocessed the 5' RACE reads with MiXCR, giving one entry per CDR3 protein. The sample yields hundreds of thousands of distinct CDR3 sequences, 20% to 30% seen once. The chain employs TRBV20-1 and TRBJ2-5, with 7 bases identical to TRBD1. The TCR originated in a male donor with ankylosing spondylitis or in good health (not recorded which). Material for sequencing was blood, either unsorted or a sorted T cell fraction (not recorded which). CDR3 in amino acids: CSARRQGRETQYF. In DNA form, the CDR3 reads TGCAGTGCTAGACGACAGGGTAGGGAGACCCAGTACTTC.